The entry below gives a single TCR beta chain sequence along with its context. Its antigen remains unknown. The CDR3 contains 13 residues. CDR1 and CDR2 (germline): MNHNY, SVGAGI (reference sequence). Trimming removed 4 bases at V and 8 bases at J, with 14 bases between. The sort gate was single viable CD3+CD4+CD8-CD45RO+ cells for memory CD4+ T cells. The sample originates from a study of memory CD4+ T cells and cytomegalovirus serostatus. Points from the study as a whole: CD4+ memory repertoires contained about two fifths of the 164 reported CMV TCRbeta sequences.

Profiled with immunoSEQ multiplex PCR; TCRdb holds only in-frame clones, not every one. The data contain 52,000 or so clones, just over 75% of them singletons. The clonotype originates from an adult in good health and CMV-seronegative. This chain joins TRBV6-6 and TRBJ1-2; D is unresolved. Sequencing input: memory CD4+ T cells from blood. CDR3 in DNA: TGTGCCAGCAGTTCTAGTCTTCGGTGGGGCTACACCTTC. Its translation: CASSSSLRWGYTF.